In its sample, the clone carrying this T cell receptor (beta chain) was seen once. Generated by immunoSEQ multiplex PCR, the TCRdb table keeps only in-frame clones and is missing some. The profile shows approximately 72,000 clones, 85% of them singletons. Trimming shortened V by 0 bases and J by 0 bases, and 9 bases separated the two germline ends. The CDR3 loop spans 15 amino acids. Per germline, CDR1 SGHRS and CDR2 YFSETQ. The data stem from a study of blood T cell repertoires in COVID-19. Sample: peripheral blood. This TCR derives from a woman over 75 with active or convalescent COVID-19. The gene calls are TRBV5-1 and TRBJ1-2; maybe TRBD1 (5 bases). This CDR3 reads CASSLASGANYGYTF. Here the CDR3 DNA reads TGCGCCAGCAGCTTGGCCTCGGGGGCTAACTATGGCTACACCTTC.